Following are 26 T cell receptor beta chains from one sample sequenced in a study of vaccination and CD4 T cells after COVID-19. Indicated treatment: roughly 11-day PBMC culture with coronavirus spike peptide pools or control peptides (ViraFEST assay). Unexposed donor CD4+ T cells predated the COVID-19 pandemic, collected 2011-2018. With the Oncomine TCR Beta short-read assay, DNA from cultured CD4+ T cells was sequenced. Genomic DNA was taken out of cultured CD4+ T cells by extraction. TCRdb re-called the PCR reads with MiXCR, one entry per CDR3 protein. The table lists under 7,500 distinct CDR3 sequences, under 45% of them singletons. No antigens are known for them. Sample: CD4+ T cells from blood, cultured in vitro. These receptors all stem from a human donor in good health.

The CDR3 is CATRGKAGETQYF. As DNA, the CDR3 is TGTGCCACCAGAGGAAAAGCGGGGGAGACCCAGTACTTC. The chain couples TRBV24-1 to TRBJ2-5, with 7 nucleotides matching TRBD2. The V and J ends lost 7 bases and 5 bases, in that order; junction bases with no gene match: 6. CDR1 KGHDR and CDR2 SFDVKD come from the germline V gene. The CDR3 spans 13 residues.

The chain is built from TRBV27 and TRBJ1-1; D remains ambiguous. This CDR3 has 17 amino acids. Germline V gene data show CDR1 as MNHEY and CDR2 as SMNVEV (reference sequence). V was clipped by 2 bases and J by 0 bases, with 16 bases between them. CDR3 bases: TGTGCCAGCAGTTTAAGGCCCCCTAATCTCATGAACACTGAAGCTTTCTTT. Translated, it gives CASSLRPPNLMNTEAFF.

The rearrangement joins TRBV20-1 to TRBJ2-5, with TRBD1 matching over 11 bases. From germline, CDR1 is DFQATT and CDR2 SNEGSKA (reference sequence). V dropped 1 base and J dropped 5; count of bases not matched to a gene: 3. This CDR3 contains 14 residues. In DNA form, the CDR3 reads TGCAGTGCTAGAGGGACAGGGGGCTATGAGACCCAGTACTTC. This codes for CSARGTGGYETQYF.

This clonotype was seen more than once but under ten times. The chain is built from TRBV6-1 and TRBJ2-7; D not resolved. Per the germline V gene, CDR1 is MNHNS and CDR2 is SASEGT. Trimming removed 4 bases from V and 0 bases from J, with 13 bases in between. The CDR3 runs 15 residues. For the CDR3, the DNA is TGTGCCAGCAGTGGATTTATAAACCTCTCCTACGAGCAGTACTTC. Residues: CASSGFINLSYEQYF.

In regard to this clonotype: Mismatch with germline at one junction end may stem from a read error. The chain has TRBV19 and TRBJ1-5; D might be TRBD1 (5 bases). Germline CDR1 LNHDA, CDR2 SQIVND (reference sequence). The CDR3 is made up of 15 amino acids. CDR3 sequence: CAGSPGTGRVQPQHF. CDR3 nucleotides: TGTGCCGGTAGTCCCGGTACTGGCAGGGTTCAGCCCCAGCATTTT.

The rearrangement links TRBV7-9 to TRBJ1-1, with D possibly matching TRBD1 (5 bases). The CDR3 totals 14 residues. V dropped 5 bases and J dropped 9 bases, with 19 bases sitting between them. The germline V gene encodes CDR1 SEHNR and CDR2 FQNEAQ (reference sequence). In DNA form, the CDR3 reads TGTGCCAGCAGCCGGGTGGGGGGAGACGATAAAGCTTTCTTT. It is translated as CASSRVGGDDKAFF.

The chain employs TRBV7-6 and TRBJ1-6; no clear D. Germline V gives CDR1 SGHVS, CDR2 FNYEAQ. The CDR3 is made up of 15 amino acids. V gave up 0 bases and J gave up 5 bases, with 8 bases separating them. CDR3 nucleotide sequence: TGTGCCAGCAGCTTAGCGCGGGGAAATAATTCACCCCTCCACTTT. Protein product: CASSLARGNNSPLHF.

This clonotype has a handful of counts. This chain uses TRBV6-5 with TRBJ2-7, with 8 bases aligning to TRBD2. Trimming cost V 2 bases and J 2 bases; bases outside gene matches: 5. The germline V gene encodes CDR1 MNHEY and CDR2 SVGAGI. There are 15 residues in the CDR3. The CDR3 DNA is TGTGCCAGCAGTTACGTAGCGGGGAAAGCCTACGAGCAGTACTTC. The encoded protein is CASSYVAGKAYEQYF.

J is TRBJ2-3 and V is TRBV20-1; 14 nucleotides line up with TRBD2. Germline values: CDR1 DFQATT, CDR2 SNEGSKA (reference sequence). Trimming took 5 bases from V and 1 from J; bases not matched to a gene: 5. The CDR3 length is 16 residues. CDR3 amino acids: CSAGTSGRTGTDTQYF. The CDR3 DNA sequence: TGCAGTGCTGGGACTAGCGGGAGAACGGGCACAGATACGCAGTATTTT.

The rearrangement links TRBV2 to TRBJ1-2; a weak D match, TRBD1 (6 bases). V lost 4 bases and J 6 bases, leaving 12 bases between the germline ends. CDR1 is SNHLY, CDR2 FYNNEI, per germline. The CDR3 covers 13 residues. The CDR3, as DNA: TGTGCCAGCAGTGTCGGGGGGCTTAATGGCTACACCTTC. As protein: CASSVGGLNGYTF.

The CDR3 loop reads CASSVPGQGSLYNEQFF. The CDR3 DNA sequence: TGTGCCAGCAGCGTCCCGGGACAGGGTTCTCTCTACAATGAGCAGTTCTTC. The chain combines TRBV28 with TRBJ2-1; 9 bases map to TRBD1. Trimming cost V 6 bases and J 3 bases; bases outside gene matches: 12. The length of the CDR3 is 17 residues. The germline gives CDR1 MDHEN, CDR2 SYDVKM. Together with reference TRBV28 and TRBJ2-1, the CDR3 gives the full variable domain: DVKVTQSSRYLVKRTGEKVFLECVQDMDHENMFWYRQDPGLGLRLIYFSYDVKMKEKGDIPEGYSVSREKKERFSLILESASTNQTSMYLCASSVPGQGSLYNEQFFGPGTRLTVL.

The chain is built from TRBV29-1 and TRBJ1-1, with unresolved D. The germline CDR1 and CDR2 sequences are SQVTM and ANQGSEA. The CDR3 consists of 15 residues. Trimming cost V 3 bases and J 3 bases, with 17 bases left between them. This chain's CDR3 is CSVDQPLRWDTEAFF. In DNA, the CDR3 is TGCAGCGTTGATCAGCCTTTAAGGTGGGACACTGAAGCTTTCTTT.

This clonotype has only one observation. The genes are TRBV4-3 and TRBJ2-5; maybe TRBD1 (6 bases). Trimming stripped 2 bases from V and 1 base from J, with 14 bases between. The CDR3 runs 16 residues. Germline loops: CDR1 LGHNA, CDR2 YSLEER. The CDR3 protein is CASSQLLGTLQETQYF. CDR3 DNA: TGCGCCAGCAGCCAATTACTCGGGACACTCCAAGAGACCCAGTACTTC.

This clonotype was counted between two and nine times. V gene TRBV28 combines with J gene TRBJ1-6, with D uncertain. Germline V CDR1 and CDR2: MDHEN, SYDVKM. The V end was cut by 9 bases, the J end by 1 base, with 7 bases between. The CDR3 totals 13 residues. CDR3 DNA: TGTGCCAGGGGTCCATCCTATAATTCACCCCTCCACTTT. Protein: CARGPSYNSPLHF.

The genes are TRBV6-1 and TRBJ1-6; TRBD1 is a possible D gene (5 bases). The CDR3 extends over 13 amino acids. Trimming cost V 11 bases and J 10 bases, with 18 bases left between them. In germline, CDR1 is MNHNS, CDR2 SASEGT. For the CDR3, the DNA is TGTGCCGGCGGACGGGACGGACTATCACCCCTCCACTTT. Its protein product is CAGGRDGLSPLHF.

This clonotype was counted between two and nine times. The rearrangement joins TRBV7-2 to TRBJ2-5; D may be TRBD1 (6 bases). The CDR3 totals 12 residues. From germline, CDR1 is SGHTA and CDR2 FQGNSA. Trimming shortened V by 5 bases and J by 4 bases, and 8 bases separated the two germline ends. CDR3 nucleotides: TGTGCCAGCAGCCAGGACAGAGAGACCCAGTACTTC. The encoded protein is CASSQDRETQYF. The full variable domain, with the rest looked up from reference TRBV7-2 and TRBJ2-5, is GAGVSQSPSNKVTEKGKDVELRCDPISGHTALYWYRQSLGQGLEFLIYFQGNSAPDKSGLPSDRFSAERTGGSVSTLTIQRTQQEDSAVYLCASSQDRETQYFGPGTRLLVL.

The chain links TRBV15 to TRBJ2-7, with TRBD2 matching over 13 bases. The CDR3 length is 20 residues. The V gene end was trimmed by 1 base and the J gene end by 2 bases; junction bases not matched to a gene: 14. The germline CDR1 and CDR2 sequences are LNHNV and YYDKDF (reference sequence). The chain's CDR3 is CATSRAPGQGGTSGTYEQYF. The CDR3 DNA reads as TGTGCCACCAGCAGAGCACCGGGACAGGGTGGGACTAGCGGGACCTACGAGCAGTACTTC.

The rearrangement uses TRBV12-3 or TRBV12-4 and TRBJ1-5; no definite D call. The CDR3 has 14 residues. V shed 2 bases and J shed 1 base, with 6 bases lying between them. The CDR3 DNA reads as TGTGCCAGCAGTTTACTGGGGAGCAATCAGCCCCAGCATTTT. Translated: CASSLLGSNQPQHF.

There are a few counts of this clonotype. The chain has TRBV24-1 and TRBJ1-2, with a weak D call TRBD1 (5 bases). Per germline, CDR1 KGHDR and CDR2 SFDVKD. This CDR3 contains 16 residues. Trimming removed 1 base from V and 2 bases from J, with 13 bases in between. The CDR3 loop is CATSDFRDGGNYGYTF. For the CDR3, the DNA is TGTGCCACCAGTGATTTCCGGGACGGCGGGAACTATGGCTACACCTTC.

This clonotype was observed a handful of times. The chain employs TRBV6-1 and TRBJ1-5; TRBD1 agrees at 7 bases. The CDR3 covers 15 residues. The ends lost 4 bases at V and 2 bases at J; junction bases unmatched: 5. Looked up from germline, CDR1 is MNHNS and CDR2 is SASEGT. The CDR3: CASSGTGTGNQPQHF. DNA for the CDR3: TGTGCCAGCAGTGGGACCGGGACAGGCAATCAGCCCCAGCATTTT.

There are a few counts of this clonotype. The chain links TRBV7-9 to TRBJ2-1; no clear D. Trimming took off 2 bases at V and 6 bases at J, with 5 bases between the two ends. The germline V gene encodes CDR1 SEHNR and CDR2 FQNEAQ (reference sequence). The CDR3 consists of 12 residues. This CDR3 reads CASSLIRNEQFF. CDR3 nucleotides: TGTGCCAGCAGCTTAATCCGCAATGAGCAGTTCTTC.

This chain uses TRBV7-2 with TRBJ2-3; TRBD1 aligns across 8 bases. The CDR3 has 15 residues. Germline V gene sequence: CDR1 SGHTA, CDR2 FQGNSA. Germline trimming cut 3 bases from V and 2 bases from J; bases unmatched to any gene: 4. CDR3 in amino acids: CASSLAGGPTDTQYF. CDR3 in DNA: TGTGCCAGCAGCTTGGCAGGGGGCCCCACAGATACGCAGTATTTT. Together with reference TRBV7-2 and TRBJ2-3, the CDR3 gives the full variable domain: GAGVSQSPSNKVTEKGKDVELRCDPISGHTALYWYRQSLGQGLEFLIYFQGNSAPDKSGLPSDRFSAERTGGSVSTLTIQRTQQEDSAVYLCASSLAGGPTDTQYFGPGTRLTVL.

The rearrangement uses TRBV2 and TRBJ2-7, with a possible D match to TRBD1 (6 bases). The CDR3 totals 13 residues. The V end was cut by 6 bases, the J end by 4 bases, with 13 bases between. Germline-derived CDR1 and CDR2 are SNHLY and FYNNEI. The CDR3 region is CASSRDTVYEQYF. As DNA, the CDR3 is TGTGCCAGCAGCCGGGACACCGTTTACGAGCAGTACTTC. Combining the CDR3 with reference TRBV2 and TRBJ2-7 gives the whole variable domain EPEVTQTPSHQVTQMGQEVILRCVPISNHLYFYWYRQILGQKVEFLVSFYNNEISEKSEIFDDQFSVERPDGSNFTLKIRSTKLEDSAMYFCASSRDTVYEQYFGPGTRLTVT.

V is TRBV6-5 and J is TRBJ2-7, with 11 bases lining up with TRBD2. The V segment lost 4 bases and the J segment 0 bases; nucleotides outside the gene matches: 2. Germline lookup yields CDR1 MNHEY and CDR2 SVGAGI. The CDR3 contains 15 residues. CDR3 nucleotides: TGTGCCAGCAGTTTCGGGACTAGCGGCTCCTACGAGCAGTACTTC. Protein: CASSFGTSGSYEQYF.

The chain links TRBV20-1 to TRBJ2-1; possibly TRBD1 or TRBD2 for D (5 bases each). Germline V CDR1 and CDR2: DFQATT, SNEGSKA (reference sequence). The CDR3 totals 18 residues. V lost 2 bases and J lost 4, with 24 bases in between. CDR3 sequence reads: CSARPTHLRDPLYNEQFF. CDR3 coding DNA: TGCAGTGCTAGACCCACGCACCTCAGGGACCCTCTTTACAATGAGCAGTTCTTC.

This clonotype was observed a handful of times. This chain uses TRBV7-9 with TRBJ1-6, with no clear D. The V and J ends lost 0 bases and 9 bases respectively, with 12 bases between them. CDR1 and CDR2 from the germline V gene are SEHNR and FQNEAQ (reference sequence). CDR3 length: 15 amino acids. The CDR3 DNA sequence: TGTGCCAGCAGCTTAGCTTCCCCTGATTTTTCACCCCTCCACTTT. This gives the protein CASSLASPDFSPLHF.